The 21 T cell receptor beta chains reported below all come from one sample, sequenced in a study of response to subunit inactivated influenza vaccine. One entry per CDR3 protein, called by TCRdb with MiXCR from the RT-PCR reads. This sample yields approximately 490,000 distinct CDR3 sequences, of which 6.5% to 8% are seen a single time; less than 15% belongs to the top ten. Sequencing used PBMCs from blood, obtained 23 months after vaccination. These receptors originate from a man aged 50-75 years who received an inactivated influenza vaccine.

The CDR3 DNA sequence: TGTGCCAGCAGCTTAGATCGGCTGCTGAGGAACACTGAAGCTTTCTTT. It encodes CASSLDRLLRNTEAFF. This sequence joins TRBV11-2 and TRBJ1-1; D is unclear. Germline loops: CDR1 SGHAT, CDR2 FQNNGV. This CDR3 has 16 amino acids. V was pared by 0 bases and J by 1 base, with 12 bases between.

This chain uses TRBV6-2 or TRBV6-3 with TRBJ2-7, with D possibly matching TRBD2 (6 bases). Trimming cost V 4 bases and J 4 bases, with 14 bases left between them. The length of the CDR3 is 14 residues. Germline V gene data show CDR1 as MNHEY and CDR2 as SVGEGT. The CDR3 DNA is TGTGCCAGCAGTTCGGCCCCGGAGGGATACGAGCAGTACTTC. It codes for CASSSAPEGYEQYF.

The sample holds many counts of this clonotype. The rearrangement uses TRBV27 and TRBJ2-1; weak D call: TRBD2 (5 bases). Germline-derived CDR1 and CDR2 are MNHEY and SMNVEV (reference sequence). V shed 6 bases and J shed 4 bases, with 10 bases lying between them. This CDR3 region has 13 residues. This CDR3 reads CASSVRAYNEQFF. CDR3 DNA sequence: TGTGCCAGCAGCGTGAGGGCGTACAATGAGCAGTTCTTC.

The CDR3 loop reads CASSLVGAGRVTGELFF. The CDR3 bases are TGTGCCAGCAGCTTAGTAGGGGCAGGGCGGGTCACCGGGGAGCTGTTTTTT. The rearrangement joins TRBV11-2 to TRBJ2-2; D assignment may be TRBD1 or TRBD2 (5 bases each). V shed 1 base and J shed 4 bases, with 16 bases lying between them. The CDR3 length is 17 residues. Germline V gives CDR1 SGHAT, CDR2 FQNNGV.

This clonotype was counted ten times or more. The rearrangement links TRBV25-1 to TRBJ2-5; TRBD2 might be the D (7 bases). CDR3 length: 15 residues. The germline gives CDR1 MGHDK, CDR2 SYGVNS. The V gene lost 2 bases and the J gene lost 1 base, with 11 bases spanning the gap. CDR3 DNA: TGTGCCAGCAGTGAACTCGCGGGGGCCCAAGAGACCCAGTACTTC. Translated, it gives CASSELAGAQETQYF.

This clonotype was detected ten times or more. The V call is TRBV7-8, the J call TRBJ2-7; D could derive from TRBD1 or TRBD2 (6 bases each). V was cut by 1 base and J by 1 base, with 17 bases left in between. Germline CDR1 SGHVS, CDR2 FQNEAQ. The CDR3 has 17 residues. CDR3 sequence: CASSLVSARGESYEQYF. DNA of the CDR3: TGTGCCAGCAGCTTAGTCAGTGCTAGGGGGGAGTCCTACGAGCAGTACTTC.

This clonotype has ten or more counts. The chain recombines TRBV10-3 with TRBJ2-7, with TRBD1 identical over 9 bases. This CDR3 is 13 amino acids long. With V trimmed by 4 bases and J by 7 bases, 5 bases remained unmatched. Germline loops: CDR1 ENHRY, CDR2 SYGVKD. CDR3 sequence (DNA): TGTGCCATCAGTGCCGGGGACAGGGTGGAGCAGTACTTC. It codes for CAISAGDRVEQYF.

J is TRBJ2-4 and V is TRBV4-1; tentatively, D is TRBD2 (5 bases). CDR3 length: 15 amino acids. Trimming removed 1 base at V and 3 bases at J, with 10 bases between. Germline V lookup: CDR1 MGHRA, CDR2 YSYEKL. CDR3 DNA: TGCGCCAGCAGCCAAGCGGGATTATACAAAAACATTCAGTACTTC. This sequence encodes CASSQAGLYKNIQYF.

This clonotype was found many times. The V gene is TRBV12-3 or TRBV12-4, the J gene TRBJ1-5; 10 positions agree with TRBD1. After removal of 2 bases from V and 9 bases from J, the junction contained 7 bases not matched to a gene. CDR3 length: 15 residues. CDR3 DNA sequence: TGTGCCAGCAGTTTACAGGGGACAGGGGTTTCGCCCCAGCATTTT. This codes for CASSLQGTGVSPQHF.

This clonotype showed up many times. J is TRBJ2-5 and V is TRBV3-1; D gene ambiguous. CDR3 size: 16 residues. The V and J ends lost 1 base and 3 bases respectively, with 15 bases between them. CDR1 LGHDT and CDR2 YNNKEL come from the germline V gene (reference sequence). CDR3 protein: CASSQVSGRPEETQYF. CDR3 sequence (DNA): TGTGCCAGCAGCCAAGTCTCGGGTCGTCCGGAAGAGACCCAGTACTTC.

This clonotype was observed at least ten times. The chain joins TRBV5-1 to TRBJ2-2; TRBD2 agrees at 10 bases. After removal of 3 bases from V and 3 bases from J, the junction contained 2 bases not matched to a gene. The CDR3 runs 15 residues. The germline gives CDR1 SGHRS, CDR2 YFSETQ. This CDR3 reads CASSSGLADTGELFF. The CDR3 DNA follows: TGCGCCAGCAGCTCAGGACTAGCGGACACCGGGGAGCTGTTTTTT.

J is TRBJ2-7 and V is TRBV7-2; 10 bases map to TRBD1. Germline trimming cut 2 bases from V and 7 bases from J; bases unmatched to any gene: 2. This CDR3 is built from 13 residues. Germline assignment: CDR1 SGHTA and CDR2 FQGNSA. The CDR3 sequence: CASSLRDRGEQYF. The CDR3 nucleotides read TGTGCCAGCAGCTTAAGGGACAGGGGAGAGCAGTACTTC.

Many counts were recorded for this clonotype. The rearrangement joins TRBV7-3 to TRBJ2-3, with a weak D call TRBD1 (5 bases). V dropped 5 bases and J dropped 2 bases, with 11 bases sitting between them. Looked up from germline, CDR1 is SGHTA and CDR2 is FQGTGA. This CDR3 has 14 residues. The chain's CDR3 is CASSPGHNTDTQYF. DNA of the CDR3: TGTGCCAGCAGCCCCGGACACAACACAGATACGCAGTATTTT.

The table lists this clonotype with a few counts. Germline is not matched at one junction end, which may reflect a read error. The genes are TRBV7-7 and TRBJ2-7, with 10 bases lining up with TRBD1. Germline-derived CDR1 and CDR2 are SSHAT and FNYEAQ (reference sequence). The CDR3 has 16 amino acids. The DNA of the CDR3 is TGTGCTAGCAGGTTGAGAGGGGACAGGGGTAAGGACGAGCAGTACTTC. Its protein product is CASRLRGDRGKDEQYF.

The chain carries TRBV7-9 and TRBJ1-3; 7 nucleotides align to TRBD1. The CDR3 length is 16 residues. The germline V gene has CDR1 SEHNR and CDR2 FQNEAQ (reference sequence). The trim removed 5 bases at V and 2 bases at J, leaving 9 bases unmatched. CDR3 in DNA: TGTGCCAGCAGCAACACTAATCAGGGGGCTGGAAACACCATATATTTT. Its translation is CASSNTNQGAGNTIYF.

This clonotype was detected ten times or more. The chain uses TRBV4-1 and TRBJ1-2; no firm D call. Germline assignment: CDR1 MGHRA and CDR2 YSYEKL. This CDR3 is 14 amino acids long. Trimming stripped 2 bases from V and 6 bases from J, with 13 bases between. CDR3 in DNA: TGCGCCAGCAGCCAATTTTCCGGAACGGATGGCTACACCTTC. Its translation: CASSQFSGTDGYTF.

This clonotype has just a few counts. This sequence joins TRBV28 and TRBJ1-2; D might be TRBD1 (6 bases). The V and J ends lost 5 bases and 2 bases respectively, with 33 bases between them. This CDR3 contains 21 residues. The V gene's germline CDR1 is MDHEN and CDR2 SYDVKM. The CDR3 protein is CASSGYRAALLRDELNYGYTF. CDR3 nucleotide sequence: TGTGCCAGCAGTGGATACAGGGCAGCACTACTACGCGATGAATTAAACTATGGCTACACCTTC.

This clonotype was observed a handful of times. The chain carries TRBV5-1 and TRBJ2-7; TRBD1 aligns across 8 bases. Looked up from germline, CDR1 is SGHRS and CDR2 is YFSETQ. This CDR3 spans 13 amino acids. Trimming cost V 7 bases and J 3 bases; bases outside gene matches: 6. The CDR3 loop is CASGRDRNYEQYF. The CDR3 DNA reads as TGCGCCAGCGGCCGGGACAGGAACTACGAGCAGTACTTC.

In this sample, this clonotype turned up a few times. The V and J genes are TRBV18 and TRBJ2-6; D gene unclear. The CDR3 consists of 16 residues. Per the germline V gene, CDR1 is KGHSH and CDR2 is LQKENI. With 0 bases removed from V and 1 base from J, the gap between germline ends came to 7 bases. The CDR3 bases are TGTGCCAGCTCACCACCGTATGGGTCTGGGGCCAACGTCCTGACTTTC. This sequence encodes CASSPPYGSGANVLTF.

This clonotype showed up many times. The rearrangement joins TRBV10-3 to TRBJ1-6; D may be TRBD1 (6 bases). The CDR3 runs 16 residues. The V end lost 4 bases, the J end lost 2 bases, and 12 bases lay between the germline ends. Germline lookup yields CDR1 ENHRY and CDR2 SYGVKD. This CDR3 reads CAISATRDTYNSPLHF. CDR3 DNA sequence: TGTGCCATCAGTGCTACTCGGGACACCTATAATTCACCCCTCCACTTT.

This clonotype was recorded at least ten times. The chain is built from TRBV7-2 and TRBJ1-2, with D maybe TRBD1 (6 bases). The ends were cut back, 6 bases at V and 5 bases at J, with 16 bases in the middle. The CDR3 is 14 residues long. The germline CDR1 and CDR2 sequences are SGHTA and FQGNSA. CDR3 coding DNA: TGTGCCAGCAGTCCCTCCGGGACAAGATATGGCTACACCTTC. Protein: CASSPSGTRYGYTF.